This T cell receptor (beta chain) appears in the sequencing data of a study of regulatory T cells in long-lasting Graves disease. Study context: In persistent Graves' disease, antithyroid drugs had been taken for over 5 years and TSH receptor antibodies stayed positive. Study outcomes and limitations: Patients with persistent disease showed a bias toward TRBV28, TRBJ1-2 and TRBJ2-5.

As regards this clonotype: As yet, its antigen is unknown.

Building of the TCR beta libraries involved iRepertoire HTBI primers and Arm-PCR of CDR3 regions. TCRdb re-called the multiplex PCR reads through MiXCR, storing one row per CDR3 protein. There are over 350,000 distinct CDR3 sequences in the sample; less than 25% occur only once, and around 20% lies in the top ten. The sample's time point: persistent/refractory GD, antithyroid drugs over 5 years with positive TRAb. PBMCs provided the RNA from which the TCR library was made. Investigators report Graves' disease was diagnosed under American Thyroid Association guidelines. EDTA tubes held approximately 9 milliliters of peripheral blood from each patient. Germline CDR1 is DFQATT and CDR2 is SNEGSKA (reference sequence). Trimming left V 3 bases short and J 5 bases short, with 11 bases between. This CDR3 comprises 13 residues.

The source is a female donor with Graves disease. Sequencing was performed on peripheral blood mononuclear cells (PBMCs), taken when the disease was refractory, from a patient treated with antithyroid drugs. The chain employs TRBV20-1 and TRBJ2-1; D unclear. The CDR3 DNA follows: TGCAGTGCTAGCTCAGGTAGCCACAATGAGCAGTTCTTC. It yields the protein CSASSGSHNEQFF.